This TCR beta chain emerged from a study of blood T cell repertoires in COVID-19. Study overall: Researchers got acute and convalescent COVID-19 samples from the United States, Italy and Spain.

Sequenced by immunoSEQ multiplex PCR; TCRdb stores in-frame clones only, minus some. The table has 200,000 to 250,000 clones, approximately 83% seen once. There are 17 residues in the CDR3. Germline-derived CDR1 and CDR2 are LNHNV and YYDKDF (reference sequence). V trimming: 0 bases; J trimming: 4 bases; junction bases outside the gene matches: 10. The chain employs TRBV15 and TRBJ1-2, with 8 bases that match TRBD1. The sequenced material came from peripheral blood. This sequence originates from a woman in her fifties or sixties with acute or convalescent COVID-19. The CDR3 nucleotides are TGTGCCACCAGCAGAGATATCGGGGACAGGCTGGTCTATGGCTACACCTTC. This codes for CATSRDIGDRLVYGYTF.